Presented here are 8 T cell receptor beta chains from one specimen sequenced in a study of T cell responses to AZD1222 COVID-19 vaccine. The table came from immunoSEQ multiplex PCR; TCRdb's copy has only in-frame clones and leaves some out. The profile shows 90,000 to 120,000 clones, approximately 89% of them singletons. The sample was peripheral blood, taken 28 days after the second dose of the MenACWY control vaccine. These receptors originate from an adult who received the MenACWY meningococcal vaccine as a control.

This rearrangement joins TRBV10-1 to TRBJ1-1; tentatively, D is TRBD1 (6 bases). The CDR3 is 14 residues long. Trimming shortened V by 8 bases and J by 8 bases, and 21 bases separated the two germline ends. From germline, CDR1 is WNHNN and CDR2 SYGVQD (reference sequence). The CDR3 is CASSATGSLGEAFF. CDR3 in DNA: TGCGCCAGCTCCGCGACAGGCTCGCTTGGGGAAGCTTTCTTT.

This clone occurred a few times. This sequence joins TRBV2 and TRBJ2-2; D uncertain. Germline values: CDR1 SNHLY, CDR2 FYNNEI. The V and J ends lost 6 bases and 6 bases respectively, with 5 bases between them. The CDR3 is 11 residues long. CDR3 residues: CASRYSGELFF. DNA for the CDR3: TGTGCCAGCAGGTATTCCGGGGAGCTGTTTTTT.

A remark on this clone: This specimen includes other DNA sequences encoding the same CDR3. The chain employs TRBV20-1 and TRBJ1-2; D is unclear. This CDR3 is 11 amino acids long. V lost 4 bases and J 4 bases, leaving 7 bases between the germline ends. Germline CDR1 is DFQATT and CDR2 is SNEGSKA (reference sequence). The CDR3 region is CSAIPSYGYTF. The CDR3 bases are TGCAGTGCTATCCCCAGCTATGGCTACACCTTC.

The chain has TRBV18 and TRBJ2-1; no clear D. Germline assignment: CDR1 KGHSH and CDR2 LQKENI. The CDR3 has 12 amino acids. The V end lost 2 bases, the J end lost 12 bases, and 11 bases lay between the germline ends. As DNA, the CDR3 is TGTGCCAGCTCACCAGGGCAGGATTTGCAGTTCTTC. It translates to CASSPGQDLQFF.

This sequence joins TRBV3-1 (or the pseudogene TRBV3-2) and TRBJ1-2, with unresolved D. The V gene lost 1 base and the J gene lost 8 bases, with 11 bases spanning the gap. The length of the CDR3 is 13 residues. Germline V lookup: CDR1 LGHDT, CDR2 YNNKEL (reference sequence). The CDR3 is CASSQVSVKGYTF. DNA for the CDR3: TGTGCCAGCAGCCAAGTTTCGGTTAAGGGCTACACCTTC.

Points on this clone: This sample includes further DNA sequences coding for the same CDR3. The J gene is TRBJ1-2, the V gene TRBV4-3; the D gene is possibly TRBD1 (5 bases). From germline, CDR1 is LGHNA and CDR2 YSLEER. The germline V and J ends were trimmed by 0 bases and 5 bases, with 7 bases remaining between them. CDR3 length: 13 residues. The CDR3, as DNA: TGCGCCAGCAGCCAAGACGGGGCTTATGGCTACACCTTC. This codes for CASSQDGAYGYTF.

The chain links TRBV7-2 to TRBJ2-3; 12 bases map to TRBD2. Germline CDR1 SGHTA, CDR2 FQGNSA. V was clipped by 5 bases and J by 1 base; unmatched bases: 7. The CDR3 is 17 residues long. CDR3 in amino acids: CASSASGGARGTDTQYF. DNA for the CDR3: TGTGCCAGCAGCGCTAGCGGGGGGGCCAGAGGCACAGATACGCAGTATTTT.

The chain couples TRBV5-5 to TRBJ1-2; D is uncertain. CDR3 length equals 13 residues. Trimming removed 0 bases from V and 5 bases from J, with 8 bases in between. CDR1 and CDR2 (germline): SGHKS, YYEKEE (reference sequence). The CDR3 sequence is CASSLGDRYGYTF. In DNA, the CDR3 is TGTGCCAGCAGCTTGGGGGATCGTTATGGCTACACCTTC.